The rows below give T cell receptor beta chains drawn from one sample of a study of blood T cell repertoires in COVID-19. Profiled with immunoSEQ multiplex PCR; TCRdb holds only in-frame clones, not every one. The data hold approximately 170,000 clones, with less than 85% observed a single time. Sequenced: PBMCs or T cells enriched from blood (not recorded which). The receptors originated from a man aged 50 or older who had recovered from COVID-19. The CDR3 runs from the conserved cysteine through the conserved F or W. A D gene is named only where the DNA matches it firmly. A clone size is listed for some rows: how often the clone was seen (once, few, many), or a class if it is expanded.

j_gene,abundance,d_gene,v_gene,CDR3nt,CDR3aa
TRBJ1-3,NA,NA,TRBV15,TGTGCCACCAGCAGAGATAAGACCGACGGACAAGGAAACACCATATATTTT,CATSRDKTDGQGNTIYF
TRBJ2-3,NA,TRBD2,TRBV5-4,TGTGCCAGCAGCTTGGAGGGCGGGGGGGCCCGAAATACGCAGTATTTT,CASSLEGGGARNTQYF
TRBJ2-1,NA,TRBD2,TRBV5-4,TGTGCCAGCAGCTTGGGCGGGGGGGCCTACAATGAGCAGTTCTTC,CASSLGGGAYNEQFF
TRBJ1-1,NA,TRBD1,TRBV5-6,TGTGCCAGCAGCTTGGTGGACAGGGGGGTCGCTTTCTTT,CASSLVDRGVAFF
TRBJ1-1,once,TRBD1,TRBV4-3,TGCGCCAGCAGCCAAGGGGTTGACAGGGAGGCTTTCTTT,CASSQGVDREAFF
TRBJ2-7,NA,NA,TRBV4-1,TGCGCCAGCAGCCAAGGTACAGGCGTCTACGAGCAGTACTTC,CASSQGTGVYEQYF
TRBJ1-5,NA,NA,TRBV4-1,TGCGCCAGCAGCCAGGCACAGAGCAATCAGCCCCAGCATTTT,CASSQAQSNQPQHF
TRBJ2-3,NA,TRBD1,TRBV4-1,TGCGCCAGCAGCCAAGCAAGTGGACAGGGAACAGATACGCAGTATTTT,CASSQASGQGTDTQYF
TRBJ1-1,NA,NA,TRBV7-9,TGTGCCAGCAGCTTGGCCGGGCGGGGCACTGAAGCTTTCTTT,CASSLAGRGTEAFF
TRBJ1-3,NA,TRBD1,TRBV19,TGTGCCAGTAACCCGGGACAGGGTTCTGGAAACACCATATATTTT,CASNPGQGSGNTIYF
TRBJ2-3,NA,TRBD1,TRBV9,TGTGCCAGCAGCCCCCTGACAGGGGGCCGGGACAATACGCAGTATTTT,CASSPLTGGRDNTQYF
TRBJ1-2,NA,NA,TRBV7-2,TGTGCCAGCAGCTTAGCGAGCGGGGTCAGGACATATGGCTACACCTTC,CASSLASGVRTYGYTF
TRBJ2-3,medium-sized,NA,TRBV6-5,TGTGCCAGCAGTTTTACTAGCCCCGCAGATACGCAGTATTTT,CASSFTSPADTQYF